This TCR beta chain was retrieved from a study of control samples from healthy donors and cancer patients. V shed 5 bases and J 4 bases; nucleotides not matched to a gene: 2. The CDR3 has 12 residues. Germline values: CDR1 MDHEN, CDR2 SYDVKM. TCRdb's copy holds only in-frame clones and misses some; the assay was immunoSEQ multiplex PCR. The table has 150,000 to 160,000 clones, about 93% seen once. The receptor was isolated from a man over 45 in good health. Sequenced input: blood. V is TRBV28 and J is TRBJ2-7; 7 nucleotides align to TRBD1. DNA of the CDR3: TGTGCCAGCAGTCAGGGGGTGTACGAGCAGTACTTC. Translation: CASSQGVYEQYF.